Listed here are 17 T cell receptor beta chains from one sample, sequenced in a study of T cells in narcolepsy. Clones were sequenced by immunoSEQ multiplex PCR, and TCRdb holds only the in-frame ones, with some missing. The sample carries tens of thousands of clones, around 83% recorded once. The sequenced material came from CD45RA- memory CD4+ T cells from PBMCs. The source is a human donor with narcolepsy.

The gene calls are TRBV7-2 and TRBJ1-5, with 9 bases lining up with TRBD1. Germline V gives CDR1 SGHTA, CDR2 FQGNSA. The CDR3 has 17 amino acids. The trim removed 5 bases at V and 5 bases at J, leaving 13 bases unmatched. This CDR3 reads CASSPRTGVRGDQPQHF. The DNA for the CDR3 is TGTGCCAGCAGCCCGCGGACAGGGGTAAGGGGAGATCAGCCCCAGCATTTT.

This sequence joins TRBV7-2 and TRBJ1-1; D unresolved. The CDR3 runs to 12 residues. The germline CDR1 and CDR2 sequences are SGHTA and FQGNSA. The V gene lost 1 base and the J gene lost 7 bases, with 7 bases spanning the gap. The CDR3 spells CASSLVMHEAFF. Here the CDR3 DNA reads TGTGCCAGCAGCTTAGTAATGCATGAAGCTTTCTTT. Full variable domain (remainder filled in from reference TRBV7-2 and TRBJ1-1): GAGVSQSPSNKVTEKGKDVELRCDPISGHTALYWYRQSLGQGLEFLIYFQGNSAPDKSGLPSDRFSAERTGGSVSTLTIQRTQQEDSAVYLCASSLVMHEAFFGQGTRLTVV.

A single count supports this clone. An end of the junction does not agree with germline; a read error may underlie this. The rearrangement uses TRBV7-3 and TRBJ2-3, with 10 positions matching TRBD2. The CDR3 is 15 residues long. Germline assignment: CDR1 SGHTA and CDR2 FQGTGA. In nucleotides, the CDR3 is TGTGCCAGCAGCCGTTCTAGCGGGAGCATAGATACGCAGTATTTT. It specifies CASSRSSGSIDTQYF.

V gene TRBV6-1 combines with J gene TRBJ1-1, with a weak D call TRBD1 (6 bases). The V and J ends lost 6 bases and 7 bases respectively, with 21 bases between them. CDR3 size: 15 residues. CDR1 MNHNS and CDR2 SASEGT come from the germline V gene. CDR3 sequence (DNA): TGTGCCAGCAGCCTCGGGGGCAGGGAGGGTGGTGAAGCTTTCTTT. It yields the protein CASSLGGREGGEAFF.

The V and J genes are TRBV2 and TRBJ1-1; D possibly corresponds to TRBD1 (5 bases). CDR1 is SNHLY and CDR2 is FYNNEI in the germline V gene. The length of the CDR3 is 13 residues. As DNA, the CDR3 is TGTGTAACAACGGACAACTTGAACACTGAAGCTTTCTTT. It specifies CVTTDNLNTEAFF.

The chain employs TRBV29-1 and TRBJ2-1; possibly TRBD1 for D (6 bases). The CDR3 is 12 residues long. Trimming removed 5 bases at V and 3 bases at J, with 8 bases between. Germline assignment: CDR1 SQVTM and CDR2 ANQGSEA. The CDR3 nucleotides are TGCAGCGTTACAGGGTACTACAATGAGCAGTTCTTC. It encodes CSVTGYYNEQFF.

The chain employs TRBV5-4 and TRBJ2-1, with a tentative D call TRBD2 (5 bases). Germline CDR1 SGHNT, CDR2 YYREEE (reference sequence). CDR3 length: 15 residues. Trimming pared 1 base from V and 4 bases from J, leaving 12 bases between. The CDR3 DNA reads TGTGCCAGCAGCTTGCTGGTAGCGTTTTACAATGAGCAGTTCTTC. Residues: CASSLLVAFYNEQFF.

This chain uses TRBV30 with TRBJ2-1; D is undetermined. The V end was cut by 4 bases, the J end by 8 bases, with 15 bases between. The CDR3 is made up of 13 amino acids. Per the germline V gene, CDR1 is GTSNPN and CDR2 is SVGIG (reference sequence). The CDR3 loop reads CAWKRTEIHEQFF. Here the CDR3 DNA reads TGTGCCTGGAAAAGAACTGAGATCCATGAGCAGTTCTTC.

The chain links TRBV30 to TRBJ1-5, with D perhaps matching TRBD1 (5 bases). CDR1 and CDR2 from the germline V gene are GTSNPN and SVGIG (reference sequence). Between the trimmed V and J ends, which lost 0 bases and 0 bases, there was a span of 9 bases. This CDR3 has 15 amino acids. The CDR3 loop reads CAWSVGTASNQPQHF. The CDR3 region has the DNA TGTGCCTGGAGTGTGGGGACGGCTAGCAATCAGCCCCAGCATTTT.

This chain uses TRBV11-3 with TRBJ1-1; 8 positions match TRBD1. The CDR3 consists of 14 residues. V lost 0 bases to trimming and J lost 7 bases; unmatched junction nucleotides: 4. Germline-derived CDR1 and CDR2 are SGHNT and YENEEA. The CDR3 spells CASSLETGVGEAFF. DNA of the CDR3: TGTGCCAGCAGCTTAGAGACAGGGGTGGGTGAAGCTTTCTTT.

The chain is built from TRBV5-1 and TRBJ1-1, with D possibly being TRBD1 (6 bases). Per the germline V gene, CDR1 is SGHRS and CDR2 is YFSETQ. Trimming pared 6 bases from V and 2 bases from J, leaving 14 bases between. This CDR3 is 14 amino acids long. This CDR3 is CASTEQGSNTEAFF. In DNA, the CDR3 is TGCGCCAGCACCGAACAGGGATCCAACACTGAAGCTTTCTTT. The full variable domain, its missing parts supplied by reference TRBV5-1 and TRBJ1-1, is KAGVTQTPRYLIKTRGQQVTLSCSPISGHRSVSWYQQTPGQGLQFLFEYFSETQRNKGNFPGRFSGRQFSNSRSEMNVSTLELGDSALYLCASTEQGSNTEAFFGQGTRLTVV.

This clone appeared once. The chain recombines TRBV7-9 with TRBJ1-5; D perhaps matches TRBD1 (5 bases). The CDR3 sequence is 13 residues long. The germline V gene has CDR1 SEHNR and CDR2 FQNEAQ (reference sequence). V lost 5 bases, J lost 2 bases, and 7 bases lay in between. The CDR3 here is CASSRGGNQPQHF. In DNA form, the CDR3 reads TGTGCCAGCAGCCGGGGCGGCAATCAGCCCCAGCATTTT. The full variable domain, in which reference TRBV7-9 and TRBJ1-5 provide the parts outside the CDR3, is DTGVSQNPRHKITKRGQNVTFRCDPISEHNRLYWYRQTLGQGPEFLTYFQNEAQLEKSRLLSDRFSAERPKGSFSTLEIQRTEQGDSAMYLCASSRGGNQPQHFGDGTRLSIL.

This chain connects TRBV5-4 to TRBJ2-2, with D perhaps matching TRBD1 (5 bases). Germline V CDR1 and CDR2: SGHNT, YYREEE (reference sequence). The CDR3 runs to 14 residues. V was pared by 5 bases and J by 5 bases, with 13 bases between. The CDR3 DNA reads TGTGCCAGCAGACATTCACAGGATACCGGGGAGCTGTTTTTT. This codes for CASRHSQDTGELFF.

This clone was seen once. J is TRBJ2-5 and V is TRBV7-2; TRBD2 aligns across 7 bases. Trimming cost V 5 bases and J 5 bases; bases outside gene matches: 5. Germline CDR1 is SGHTA and CDR2 is FQGNSA. This CDR3 region has 13 residues. This chain's CDR3 is CASSRTSVETQYF. CDR3 in DNA: TGTGCCAGCAGCAGAACTAGCGTTGAGACCCAGTACTTC. The full variable domain, completed using reference TRBV7-2 and TRBJ2-5, is GAGVSQSPSNKVTEKGKDVELRCDPISGHTALYWYRQSLGQGLEFLIYFQGNSAPDKSGLPSDRFSAERTGGSVSTLTIQRTQQEDSAVYLCASSRTSVETQYFGPGTRLLVL.

V and J are TRBV28 and TRBJ1-4; D ambiguous. The CDR3 is 15 residues long. Per germline, CDR1 MDHEN and CDR2 SYDVKM. Trimming cost V 2 bases and J 3 bases, with 10 bases left between them. The CDR3 loop reads CASSLRGLPNEKLFF. The DNA for the CDR3 is TGTGCCAGCAGTTTAAGAGGCCTTCCTAATGAAAAACTGTTTTTT. Complete variable domain (other parts from reference TRBV28 and TRBJ1-4): DVKVTQSSRYLVKRTGEKVFLECVQDMDHENMFWYRQDPGLGLRLIYFSYDVKMKEKGDIPEGYSVSREKKERFSLILESASTNQTSMYLCASSLRGLPNEKLFFGSGTQLSVL.

V and J are TRBV15 and TRBJ2-2, with D tentatively TRBD2 (6 bases). The germline CDR1 and CDR2 sequences are LNHNV and YYDKDF (reference sequence). The CDR3 runs 14 residues. V dropped 0 bases and J dropped 6 bases, with 8 bases sitting between them. CDR3 in amino acids: CATSRDRGSGELFF. The CDR3 DNA reads as TGTGCCACCAGCAGAGATCGGGGGTCCGGGGAGCTGTTTTTT.

This clone was detected a few times. The CDR3 region is CASSYSVLTEETQYF. The CDR3 coding sequence is TGTGCCAGCAGTTACTCGGTCCTAACCGAAGAGACCCAGTACTTC. This sequence joins TRBV6-5 and TRBJ2-5; D call uncertain. Deletions cut 0 bases from V and 3 bases from J, with 11 bases between. Germline V gives CDR1 MNHEY, CDR2 SVGAGI. The CDR3 extends over 15 amino acids.